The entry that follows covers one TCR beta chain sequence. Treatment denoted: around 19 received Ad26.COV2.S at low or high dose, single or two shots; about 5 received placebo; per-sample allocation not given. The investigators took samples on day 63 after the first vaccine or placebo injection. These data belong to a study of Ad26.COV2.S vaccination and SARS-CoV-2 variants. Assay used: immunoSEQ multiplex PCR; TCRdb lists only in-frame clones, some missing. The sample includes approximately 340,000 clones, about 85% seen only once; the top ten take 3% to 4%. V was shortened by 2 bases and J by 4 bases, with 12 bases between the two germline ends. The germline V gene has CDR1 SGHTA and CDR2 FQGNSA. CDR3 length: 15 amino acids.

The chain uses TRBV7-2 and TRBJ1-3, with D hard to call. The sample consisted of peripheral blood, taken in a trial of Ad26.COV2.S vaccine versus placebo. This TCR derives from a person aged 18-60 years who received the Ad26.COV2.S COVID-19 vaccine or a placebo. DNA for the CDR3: TGTGCCAGCAGCTTAACAATTGTAGCGGGAAACACCATATATTTT. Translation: CASSLTIVAGNTIYF.